The clone carrying this T cell receptor (beta chain) was counted only a few times. This sample was included in a study of blood T cell repertoires in COVID-19. Overall study: The United States, Italy and Spain were the sources of the acute and convalescent COVID-19 samples. T cells, B-cell-depleted T cells, or PBMCs supplied cDNA or gDNA.

V lost 0 bases, J lost 0 bases, and 12 bases lay in between. Germline CDR1 is SGHDN and CDR2 is FVKESK. The CDR3 contains 16 residues. Source study methods: Reference gene primer amplification in the assay estimated nucleated cell counts. Generated by immunoSEQ multiplex PCR, the TCRdb table keeps only in-frame clones and is missing some. V, J and clone size are those of that table, while D and trimming were read from the DNA. The sample records 63,000 or so clones, less than 85% being singletons. The TCR originated in a man aged 80 or over with active COVID-19. Sequencing input: peripheral blood. The rearrangement joins TRBV14 to TRBJ2-7; possible D gene TRBD2, 5 bases. As DNA, the CDR3 is TGTGCCAGCAGCCAAGAGTCGGGGTTTTCCTCCTACGAGCAGTACTTC. It encodes CASSQESGFSSYEQYF.